The text below deals with one T cell receptor (beta chain). In germline, CDR1 is MRHNA, CDR2 SNTAGT. This CDR3 region has 15 residues. Trimming removed 0 bases from V and 7 bases from J; junction bases left unmatched: 4. Sequencing used immunoSEQ multiplex PCR; TCRdb keeps in-frame clones, though not all of them. The table lists about 210,000 clones, about nine tenths of them singletons. These data belong to a study of blood T cell repertoires in COVID-19. Study details: Sites across the United States, Italy and Spain contributed samples from acute and convalescent COVID-19.

The chain carries TRBV6-4 and TRBJ2-1; the match to TRBD1 covers 9 bases. This receptor was taken from a woman aged 40 to 55 with acute or convalescent COVID-19. Sample: peripheral blood. The CDR3 DNA reads as TGTGCCAGCAGTGACTCTTCGGACAGGGGTAATGAGCAGTTCTTC. It is translated as CASSDSSDRGNEQFF.